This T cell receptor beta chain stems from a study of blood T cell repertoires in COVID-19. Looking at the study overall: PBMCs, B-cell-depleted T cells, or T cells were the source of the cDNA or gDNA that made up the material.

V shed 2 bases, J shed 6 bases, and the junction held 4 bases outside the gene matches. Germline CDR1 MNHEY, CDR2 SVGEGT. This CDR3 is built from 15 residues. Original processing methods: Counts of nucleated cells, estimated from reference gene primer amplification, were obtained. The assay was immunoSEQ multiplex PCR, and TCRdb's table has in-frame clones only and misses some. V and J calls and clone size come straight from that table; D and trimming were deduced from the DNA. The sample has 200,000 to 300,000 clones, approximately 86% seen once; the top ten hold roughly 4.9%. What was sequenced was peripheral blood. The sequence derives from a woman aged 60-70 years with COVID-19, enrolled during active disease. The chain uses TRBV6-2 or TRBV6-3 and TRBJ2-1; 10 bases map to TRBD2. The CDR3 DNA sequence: TGTGCCAGCAGTTACCTAGCGGGAGCCAGCAATGAGCAGTTCTTC. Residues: CASSYLAGASNEQFF.